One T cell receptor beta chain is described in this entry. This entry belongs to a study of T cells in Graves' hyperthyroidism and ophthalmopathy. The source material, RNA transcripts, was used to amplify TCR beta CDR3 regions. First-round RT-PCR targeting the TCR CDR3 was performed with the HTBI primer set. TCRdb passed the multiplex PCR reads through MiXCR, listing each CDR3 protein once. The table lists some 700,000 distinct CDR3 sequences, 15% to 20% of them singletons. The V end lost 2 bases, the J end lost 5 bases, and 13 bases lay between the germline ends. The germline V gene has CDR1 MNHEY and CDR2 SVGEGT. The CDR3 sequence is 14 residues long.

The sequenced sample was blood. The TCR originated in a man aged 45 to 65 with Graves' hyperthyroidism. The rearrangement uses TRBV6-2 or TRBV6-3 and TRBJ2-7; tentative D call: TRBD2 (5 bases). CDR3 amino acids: CASSYLQRGHEQYF. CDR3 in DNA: TGTGCCAGCAGTTACCTCCAGCGCGGGCACGAGCAGTACTTC.